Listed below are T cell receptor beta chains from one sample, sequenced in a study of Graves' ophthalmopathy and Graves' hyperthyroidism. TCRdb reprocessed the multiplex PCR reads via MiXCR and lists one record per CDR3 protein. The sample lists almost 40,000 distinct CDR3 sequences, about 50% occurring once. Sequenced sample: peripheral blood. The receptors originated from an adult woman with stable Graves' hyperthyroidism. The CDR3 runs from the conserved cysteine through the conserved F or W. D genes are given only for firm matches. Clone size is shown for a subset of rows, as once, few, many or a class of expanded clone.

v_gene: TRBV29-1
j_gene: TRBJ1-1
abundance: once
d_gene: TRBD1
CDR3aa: CSVAGDRATEAFF
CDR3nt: TGCAGCGTTGCGGGGGACAGGGCCACTGAAGCTTTCTTT

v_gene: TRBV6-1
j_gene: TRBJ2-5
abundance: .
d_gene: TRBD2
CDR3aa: CASSGLAGGRQETQYF
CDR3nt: TGTGCCAGCAGCGGACTAGCGGGAGGGCGCCAAGAGACCCAGTACTTC

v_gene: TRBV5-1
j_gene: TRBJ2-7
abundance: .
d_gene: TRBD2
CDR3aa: CASSAGTSGGREQYF
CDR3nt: TGCGCCAGCAGCGCCGGGACTAGCGGGGGACGCGAGCAGTACTTC

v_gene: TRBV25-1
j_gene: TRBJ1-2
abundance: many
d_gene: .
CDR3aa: CASSAKQVTNDYTF
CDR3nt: TGTGCCAGCAGTGCAAAACAGGTTACCAATGACTACACCTTC

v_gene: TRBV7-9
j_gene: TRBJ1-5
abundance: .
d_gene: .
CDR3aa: CASSTSRAGQPQHF
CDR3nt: TGTGCCAGCAGCACGAGCAGGGCAGGACAGCCCCAGCATTTT

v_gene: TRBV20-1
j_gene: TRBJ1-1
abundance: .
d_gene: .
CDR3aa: CSARGYGAEALF
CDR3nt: TGCAGTGCTAGGGGGTACGGCGCTGAAGCTCTCTTT

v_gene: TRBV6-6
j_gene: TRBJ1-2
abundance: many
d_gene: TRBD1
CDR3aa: CASSTTGQKNYGYTF
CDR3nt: TGTGCCAGCAGTACGACGGGACAGAAAAACTATGGCTACACCTTC

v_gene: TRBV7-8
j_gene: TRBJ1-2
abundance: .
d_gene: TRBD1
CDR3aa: CASSSTGYGYTF
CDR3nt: TGTGCCAGCAGCTCGACAGGGTATGGCTACACCTTC

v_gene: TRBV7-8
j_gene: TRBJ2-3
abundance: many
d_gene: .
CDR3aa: CASSLVTSTDTQYF
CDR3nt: TGTGCCAGCAGCTTAGTTACTAGCACAGATACGCAGTATTTT

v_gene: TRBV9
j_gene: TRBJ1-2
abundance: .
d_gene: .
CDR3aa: CASSLGGGHGYTF
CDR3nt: TGTGCCAGCAGCCTTGGAGGGGGTCATGGCTACACCTTC

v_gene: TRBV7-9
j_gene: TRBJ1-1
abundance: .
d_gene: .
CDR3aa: CASSLLPGRRVTTEAFF
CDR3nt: TGTGCCAGCAGCTTACTCCCGGGGCGTAGAGTAACCACTGAAGCTTTCTTC

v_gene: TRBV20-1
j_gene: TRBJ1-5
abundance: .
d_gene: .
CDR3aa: CNAPEGREQPQHF
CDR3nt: TGCAACGCCCCGGAGGGCAGGGAACAGCCCCAGCATTTT

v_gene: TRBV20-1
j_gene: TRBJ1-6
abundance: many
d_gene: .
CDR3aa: CSARAGTLSSYNSPLHF
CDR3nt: TGCAGTGCTAGAGCCGGGACTTTGAGCTCCTATAATTCACCCCTCCACTTT

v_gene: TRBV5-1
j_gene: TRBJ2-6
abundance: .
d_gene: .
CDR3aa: CASSSIFLTF
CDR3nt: TGCGCCAGCAGCTCGATCTTCCTGACTTTC

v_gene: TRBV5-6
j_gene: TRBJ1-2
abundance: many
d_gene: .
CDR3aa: CASSSVGANYGYTF
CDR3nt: TGTGCCAGCAGCTCCGTGGGGGCTAACTATGGCTACACCTTC

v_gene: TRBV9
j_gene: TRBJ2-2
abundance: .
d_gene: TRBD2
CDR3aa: CASSGLAGPGELFF
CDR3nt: TGTGCCAGCAGCGGACTAGCGGGACCCGGGGAGCTGTTTTTT

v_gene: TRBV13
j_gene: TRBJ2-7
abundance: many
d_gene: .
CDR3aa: CASSLVQGHSYEQYF
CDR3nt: TGTGCCAGCAGCTTAGTACAGGGCCACTCCTACGAGCAGTACTTC

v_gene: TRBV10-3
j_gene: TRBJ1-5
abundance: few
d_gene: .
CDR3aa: CAITPGEDQPQHF
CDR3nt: TGTGCCATCACCCCTGGAGAGGATCAGCCCCAGCATTTT

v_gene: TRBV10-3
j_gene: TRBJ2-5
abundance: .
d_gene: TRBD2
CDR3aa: CAIGQRGSQETQCF
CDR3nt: TGTGCCATCGGCCAGCGGGGGAGTCAAGAGACCCAGTGCTTC

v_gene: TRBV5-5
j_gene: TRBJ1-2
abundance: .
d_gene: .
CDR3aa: CASTPGGQGPYGYTF
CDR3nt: TGTGCCAGCACTCCGGGGGGGCAGGGACCCTATGGCTACACCTTC

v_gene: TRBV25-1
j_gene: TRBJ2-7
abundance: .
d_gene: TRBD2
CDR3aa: CASSLPSPRTSGSARFYEQYF
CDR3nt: TGTGCCAGCAGTTTACCCTCGCCTCGGACTAGCGGGAGTGCACGATTCTACGAGCAGTACTTC

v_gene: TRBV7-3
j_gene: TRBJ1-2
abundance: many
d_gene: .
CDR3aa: CASSPGGHYGYTF
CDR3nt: TGTGCCAGCAGCCCTGGGGGGCACTATGGCTACACCTTC

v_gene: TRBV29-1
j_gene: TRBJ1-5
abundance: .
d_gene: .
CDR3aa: CSVRQGRWTQPQHF
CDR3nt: TGCAGCGTACGCCAGGGGAGGTGGACTCAGCCCCAGCATTTT